What follows are 21 T cell receptor beta chains derived from one specimen sequenced in a study of blood T cell repertoires in COVID-19. Produced via immunoSEQ multiplex PCR; TCRdb's table is partial and in-frame only. The data show under 300,000 clones, 85% to 95% seen once. Source material: peripheral blood. The receptors shown here come from a man under 40 with COVID-19, enrolled during active disease.

This chain connects TRBV19 to TRBJ1-5, with D possibly matching TRBD1 (5 bases). Trimming left V 1 base short and J 7 bases short, with 11 bases between. Germline lookup yields CDR1 LNHDA and CDR2 SQIVND (reference sequence). There are 14 residues in the CDR3. Written as DNA, the CDR3 is TGTGCCAGTAGTATAGTGGGGCCAGGGCAGCCCCAGCATTTT. It specifies CASSIVGPGQPQHF. The variable domain in full, with the rest retrieved from reference TRBV19 and TRBJ1-5, is DGGITQSPKYLFRKEGQNVTLSCEQNLNHDAMYWYRQDPGQGLRLIYYSQIVNDFQKGDIAEGYSVSREKKESFPLTVTSAQKNPTAFYLCASSIVGPGQPQHFGDGTRLSIL.

This clone turned up a few times. V is TRBV7-3 and J is TRBJ2-2; tentative D call: TRBD2 (5 bases). The CDR3 is 17 residues long. The V gene lost 0 bases and the J gene lost 0 bases, with 11 bases spanning the gap. CDR1 SGHTA and CDR2 FQGTGA come from the germline V gene. The CDR3 loop reads CASSLTVRGANTGELFF. For the CDR3, the DNA is TGTGCCAGCAGCTTAACAGTTCGGGGAGCGAACACCGGGGAGCTGTTTTTT.

The chain's CDR3 is CASSGGNTIYF. The CDR3 DNA reads as TGTGCCAGCAGCGGTGGAAACACCATATATTTT. The V and J genes are TRBV6-6 and TRBJ1-3; D is ambiguous. CDR1 MNHNY and CDR2 SVGAGI come from the germline V gene (reference sequence). V lost 6 bases, J lost 3 bases, and 3 bases lay in between. The length of the CDR3 is 11 residues.

Of note for this clone: Distinct nucleotide sequences in the sample also encode this CDR3. The chain recombines TRBV2 with TRBJ1-1, with TRBD1 matching over 8 bases. Looked up from germline, CDR1 is SNHLY and CDR2 is FYNNEI. The CDR3 consists of 13 residues. The V and J ends lost 6 bases and 4 bases, in that order; junction bases with no gene match: 4. CDR3 loop: CASRGDRGTEAFF. CDR3 DNA sequence: TGTGCCAGCAGGGGAGACAGGGGCACTGAAGCTTTCTTT.

The rearrangement joins TRBV19 to TRBJ1-1, with TRBD1 matching over 7 bases. Looked up from germline, CDR1 is LNHDA and CDR2 is SQIVND (reference sequence). The V and J ends lost 8 bases and 2 bases, in that order; junction bases with no gene match: 5. This CDR3 comprises 13 residues. The CDR3 is CASSQGLNTEAFF. CDR3 coding DNA: TGTGCCAGTTCACAGGGGCTAAACACTGAAGCTTTCTTT. Complete variable domain (other parts from reference TRBV19 and TRBJ1-1): DGGITQSPKYLFRKEGQNVTLSCEQNLNHDAMYWYRQDPGQGLRLIYYSQIVNDFQKGDIAEGYSVSREKKESFPLTVTSAQKNPTAFYLCASSQGLNTEAFFGQGTRLTVV.

The chain employs TRBV9 and TRBJ2-1, with D unclear. In germline, CDR1 is SGDLS, CDR2 YYNGEE. The CDR3 covers 16 residues. Trimming stripped 0 bases from V and 0 bases from J, with 10 bases between. In DNA, the CDR3 is TGTGCCAGCAGCGTAGAGTCAGGCCTCTCCTACAATGAGCAGTTCTTC. Its translation: CASSVESGLSYNEQFF.

This CDR3 is CASRWTGVSEQYF. CDR3 nucleotide sequence: TGTGCCAGCAGATGGACAGGGGTATCCGAGCAGTACTTC. This sequence joins TRBV6-5 and TRBJ2-7, with 9 bases lining up with TRBD1. The CDR3 sequence is 13 residues long. Germline V CDR1 and CDR2: MNHEY, SVGAGI. The junction had 6 bases not matched to a gene; V was cut back by 6 bases and J by 6 bases.

The V call is TRBV25-1, the J call TRBJ1-2, with D unclear. V was clipped by 1 base and J by 4 bases, with 10 bases between them. Germline-derived CDR1 and CDR2 are MGHDK and SYGVNS. This CDR3 comprises 14 residues. CDR3: CASSELREVYGYTF. As DNA, the CDR3 is TGTGCCAGCAGTGAATTGAGGGAAGTCTATGGCTACACCTTC.

This sequence joins TRBV7-3 and TRBJ2-5; no firm D call. Germline CDR1 reads SGHTA; CDR2 reads FQGTGA. Trimming shortened V by 5 bases and J by 1 base, and 11 bases separated the two germline ends. This CDR3 has 14 residues. CDR3 region: CASSLDIPQETQYF. The CDR3 DNA sequence: TGTGCCAGCAGCCTCGACATCCCCCAAGAGACCCAGTACTTC.

This chain connects TRBV2 to TRBJ2-2; TRBD1 aligns across 11 bases. Looked up from germline, CDR1 is SNHLY and CDR2 is FYNNEI. Trimming cost V 7 bases and J 4 bases; bases outside gene matches: 5. The CDR3 totals 15 residues. In DNA, the CDR3 is TGTGCCAGCAATTGGGACAGGGGGGGCACCGGGGAGCTGTTTTTT. This encodes CASNWDRGGTGELFF.

The V and J genes are TRBV6-5 and TRBJ1-2; the match to TRBD1 covers 7 bases. Germline V gives CDR1 MNHEY, CDR2 SVGAGI. V was clipped by 5 bases and J by 4 bases; unmatched bases: 10. This CDR3 has 15 residues. CDR3 residues: CASSPQAGTVYGYTF. The CDR3 region has the DNA TGTGCCAGCAGTCCTCAGGCCGGGACAGTCTATGGCTACACCTTC.

The V call is TRBV12-3 or TRBV12-4, the J call TRBJ1-1, with TRBD1 matching over 7 bases. The CDR3 sequence is 10 residues long. Trimming took 10 bases from V and 5 from J; bases not matched to a gene: 1. In DNA, the CDR3 is TGTGCCACAGGGGGGACTGAAGCTTTCTTT. As protein: CATGGTEAFF.

The chain recombines TRBV2 with TRBJ1-4, with D perhaps matching TRBD1 (6 bases). Germline lookup yields CDR1 SNHLY and CDR2 FYNNEI. The CDR3 spans 15 residues. Trimming removed 7 bases at V and 0 bases at J, with 12 bases between. The CDR3 here is CASNAGDATNEKLFF. CDR3 sequence (DNA): TGTGCCAGCAATGCAGGGGATGCAACTAATGAAAAACTGTTTTTT. Supplemented by reference TRBV2 and TRBJ1-4, the full variable domain reads EPEVTQTPSHQVTQMGQEVILRCVPISNHLYFYWYRQILGQKVEFLVSFYNNEISEKSEIFDDQFSVERPDGSNFTLKIRSTKLEDSAMYFCASNAGDATNEKLFFGSGTQLSVL.

The rearrangement uses TRBV9 and TRBJ1-2, with a tentative D call TRBD1 (5 bases). V was shortened by 3 bases and J by 4 bases, with 16 bases between the two germline ends. The CDR3 covers 15 residues. Germline values: CDR1 SGDLS, CDR2 YYNGEE. The DNA for the CDR3 is TGTGCCAGCAGCGCCTCCTTGGGGCAGACCTATGGCTACACCTTC. This gives the protein CASSASLGQTYGYTF.

This clone was counted once. This CDR3 reads CASSIGQGAANEKLFF. The CDR3 coding sequence is TGTGCCAGTAGTATCGGCCAGGGGGCGGCTAATGAAAAACTGTTTTTT. V usage is TRBV19 and J usage is TRBJ1-4, with 8 bases aligning to TRBD1. V shed 3 bases and J 3 bases; nucleotides not matched to a gene: 6. Germline V gives CDR1 LNHDA, CDR2 SQIVND (reference sequence). This CDR3 has 16 residues. The whole variable domain, filled in from reference TRBV19 and TRBJ1-4, reads DGGITQSPKYLFRKEGQNVTLSCEQNLNHDAMYWYRQDPGQGLRLIYYSQIVNDFQKGDIAEGYSVSREKKESFPLTVTSAQKNPTAFYLCASSIGQGAANEKLFFGSGTQLSVL.

This chain joins TRBV7-9 and TRBJ1-6, with a tentative D call TRBD1 (5 bases). There are 18 residues in the CDR3. V was clipped by 3 bases and J by 1 base, with 16 bases between them. Germline V lookup: CDR1 SEHNR, CDR2 FQNEAQ (reference sequence). In nucleotides, the CDR3 is TGTGCCAGCAGCTTCCCCCTCGGGGGGTCGTCCTATAATTCACCCCTCCACTTT. Translation: CASSFPLGGSSYNSPLHF.

V usage is TRBV3-1 (or the pseudogene TRBV3-2) and J usage is TRBJ1-4; 7 bases fit TRBD1. Germline CDR1 and CDR2: LGHDT and YNNKEL (reference sequence). With 0 bases clipped from V and 8 bases from J, the junction kept 9 bases outside the gene matches. This CDR3 contains 16 residues. CDR3 nucleotide sequence: TGTGCCAGCAGCCAAGATTTAGCACAGGGGTACGAAAAACTGTTTTTT. Amino acid sequence: CASSQDLAQGYEKLFF.

This clone showed up just once. The V gene is TRBV6-5, the J gene TRBJ1-2; possible D gene TRBD1, 6 bases. V was shortened by 2 bases and J by 8 bases, with 15 bases between the two germline ends. Germline values: CDR1 MNHEY, CDR2 SVGAGI. The CDR3 runs 14 residues. CDR3 loop: CASSYVAGAWGYTF. CDR3 nucleotides: TGTGCCAGCAGTTACGTTGCAGGGGCGTGGGGCTACACCTTC.

This clone was counted once. V usage is TRBV10-3 and J usage is TRBJ1-1; TRBD1 aligns across 10 bases. V trimming: 1 base; J trimming: 5 bases; junction bases outside the gene matches: 4. CDR3 size: 15 residues. Germline CDR1 is ENHRY and CDR2 is SYGVKD. CDR3 loop: CAISELTGGKTEAFF. In nucleotides, the CDR3 is TGTGCCATCAGTGAGTTGACAGGGGGCAAGACTGAAGCTTTCTTT.

The rearrangement links TRBV28 to TRBJ1-5, with TRBD1 matching over 7 bases. Germline assignment: CDR1 MDHEN and CDR2 SYDVKM. Losses at the gene ends were 5 bases for V and 7 bases for J; bases not matched to a gene: 5. This CDR3 spans 13 amino acids. The CDR3 loop reads CASSRETGQPQHF. In DNA, the CDR3 is TGTGCCAGCAGTAGAGAGACAGGGCAGCCCCAGCATTTT.

The chain carries TRBV5-1 and TRBJ1-1; 9 bases match TRBD1. Trimming cost V 0 bases and J 8 bases; bases outside gene matches: 2. Per germline, CDR1 SGHRS and CDR2 YFSETQ. This CDR3 has 13 amino acids. CDR3 region: CASSLAGQGEAFF. The CDR3 region has the DNA TGCGCCAGCAGCTTGGCGGGACAGGGCGAAGCTTTCTTT.